This T cell receptor (beta chain) was obtained from a study of shared clonotypes between healthy human individuals (TCRdb year 2020). Some background on the complete study: The cohort included three men and two women between 18 and 49 years of age. Different laboratories and diverse techniques were used to prepare libraries and sequence TCR repertoires, to increase sequencing depth and limit assay-specific biases. For each donor, three plates each were used for CD4 naive and CD4 memory, two plates were used for CD8 naive, and one plate was used for CD8 memory. To estimate repertoire size and how much clonotype sharing occurs between individuals, the study deeply sequenced the blood TCR repertoires of several healthy adults. Each donor's leukapheresis produced roughly between roughly 0.85 and 10 billion PBMCs. General findings and caveats noted by the study authors: Incomplete sequencing was indicated by rarefaction of sorted-subset datasets, despite the large sequencing depth. Across a few donors, about 4.5% of naive CD4, 3% to 4% of naive CD8, 2% to 2.5% of memory CD4, and roughly 0.41% of memory CD8 clonotypes were shared. Estimated clonotype richness was generally larger for naive than for memory subsets. Higher generation probabilities were observed for clonotypes shared by all four sorted-subset donors than for non-shared clonotypes. Sampling was limited to blood, and TCR repertoires in tissue likely differ from TCR repertoires in blood. The genetic and exposure-history diversity represented was limited by the small number of donors. Pairwise subsampling indicated that sequencing depth was expected to affect the degree of clonotype sharing among donors.

CDR1 is given as SGHRS and CDR2 as YFSETQ, both from the germline V gene. V and J lose 0 bases and 2 bases, and a span of 8 bases separates them. Reading from cysteine to phenylalanine, the CDR3 counts 14 amino acids. Only CDR3 DNA remains: 42 bases, in frame from the first base. This clone has a single count. The specificity of this receptor is unknown. Base qualities were left out, and no much larger clone turns up one base away. Donors were healthy HIV-negative adults with no recently reported acute infections or vaccinations. Only Caucasian adults living in Nashville, Tennessee, USA were represented among the donors. CD4+ T cells were enriched by magnetic negative selection, after which naive cells were positively selected on CD45RA and the negative fraction was taken as the memory subset. Blood was obtained by leukapheresis, after which PBMCs were separated by Ficoll-Histopaque density gradient centrifugation and cryopreserved in liquid nitrogen vapor phase. Analytical flow cytometry was used to check the purity and quantity of every magnetically sorted T cell population. Genomic DNA was isolated from each sorted fraction and quantified by UV absorbance on a Nanodrop 2000c.

Using the deep immunoSEQ assay, TCR CDR3 regions were amplified from genomic DNA by multiplex PCR. Genomic DNA extracted from each cell subset was distributed evenly over all wells of several immunoSEQ 96-well plates, and each plate served as one replicate. For sorted subsets, 200 to 250 ng of genomic DNA, equivalent to around 31,000 T cell genomes, went into each replicate PCR. The purified libraries were quantified using a Qubit 3.0 fluorometer, sized with a Bioanalyzer 2100, and then quantified again using the KAPA Library Quantification kit. A separate single-read 150-cycle Illumina NextSeq 550 flow cell was used to sequence each immunoSEQ 96-well plate. Turning to the authors' computational methods: The immunoSEQ output contained only junctional sequences without quality scores, so filtering could not match that applied to full-length reads. To assign V/J genes and CDR3, sequences were annotated against IMGT germline references using PyIR, a Python wrapper for IgBLAST v1.9. Reads were removed for weak V/J assignments (E-value above 1e-6), missing CDR3, stop codons, out-of-frame junctions, or ambiguous translated residues. V3J clonotypes were defined as sequences sharing the same inferred V gene, J gene, and CDR3 amino acid sequence. To compute the percentage overlap between repertoires, the number of shared unique clonotypes was divided by the size of the smaller repertoire. RTK rarefaction, the Chao1 estimator, and Recon v2.1 estimates of unobserved clonotypes were used to assess repertoire richness. OLGA was used to compute generation probabilities for all TCRbeta clonotypes that the gDNA method yielded from a handful of donors. This immuneACCESS table, as held by TCRdb, lists in-frame sequences with V and J called but not all clones. Of the missing ones, under half trace to an unresolved V gene in checked studies; the others have no known cause. That table furnishes V, J and clone size, whereas the DNA furnished D and trimming. Present in this sample are fewer than 1.8 million clones, 97% to 99% of which were seen just once. Of the sample, 0.36% falls within the top ten clones.

The sequencing sample was made of naive CD4+ T cells sorted from blood. This sample's cell subset or site label indicates: CD45RA+ positively selected. The rearrangement combines TRBV5-1 with TRBJ2-5; no D gene is confidently identified. The clonotype was recovered from a man aged 25 to 45 in good health. The CDR3 sequence is CASSLGWEQETQYF. The nucleotide sequence is TGCGCCAGCAGCTTGGGGTGGGAACAAGAGACCCAGTACTTC.